This TCR beta chain was profiled in a study of blood T cell repertoires in COVID-19. Generated by immunoSEQ multiplex PCR, the TCRdb table keeps only in-frame clones and is missing some. The top ten clones hold about 5.3% of a sample with 40,000 to 50,000 clones, 88% of them seen once. Sequencing was done on a sample of peripheral blood. This sequence was found in a human donor in a cohort sampled during active COVID-19.

The DNA of the CDR3 is TGTGCCAGCAGTTACGGCAGGGGAAACTATGGCTACACCTTC. Its protein is CASSYGRGNYGYTF. The rearrangement joins TRBV6-2 or TRBV6-3 to TRBJ1-2, with D possibly matching TRBD1 (6 bases). The CDR3 sequence is 14 residues long. V dropped 2 bases and J dropped 2 bases, with 9 bases sitting between them. Germline V CDR1 and CDR2: MNHEY, SVGEGT.